The subject of this entry is one T cell receptor (beta chain). Its antigen is currently unknown. These data come from a study of T cells after yellow fever vaccination. J was trimmed by 4 bases and V by 7 bases; bases with no gene match: 7. The germline gives CDR1 SQVTM, CDR2 ANQGSEA. The length of the CDR3 is 13 residues. Regarding the study as a whole: Though weaker, the secondary response peaked faster, on day 5 versus 15. Abundant contaminating clonotypes from the bulk population could appear in FACS-sorted repertoires. Of the clonotypes, a small share occurred in both CD4 and CD8 compartments.

TCRdb reprocessed the 5' RACE reads via MiXCR and lists one record per CDR3 protein. The top ten hold around 2.5% of the sample, which has roughly 120,000 distinct CDR3 sequences, under 8.5% seen once. The sample consisted of CD4+ T cells sorted from PBMCs, taken 9 to 11 days after the first yellow fever vaccination. The gene calls are TRBV29-1 and TRBJ1-1; 9 bases align to TRBD1. This TCR was sampled from a man between 18 and 29 years old who received the YFV17D yellow fever vaccine. The DNA for the CDR3 is TGCAGCGCGTCCGGGACAGGGCGCACTGAAGCTTTCTTT. Amino acid sequence: CSASGTGRTEAFF.